This T cell receptor beta chain was recorded in a study of blood T cell repertoires in COVID-19. Overall study: Both acute and convalescent COVID-19 samples were obtained from the United States, Italy and Spain.

Profiled with immunoSEQ multiplex PCR; TCRdb holds only in-frame clones, not every one. Among about 160,000 clones listed, more than 65% were seen once. This clone occurred once. The CDR3 runs 17 residues. Germline CDR1 is LGHDT and CDR2 is YNNKEL (reference sequence). Unmatched junction bases numbered 14, after V lost 3 bases and J lost 6 bases. The gene calls are TRBV3-1 (or the pseudogene TRBV3-2) and TRBJ1-2; 9 nucleotides agree with TRBD1. Sample: peripheral blood. The TCR originated in a woman of 80 years or more with active or convalescent COVID-19. CDR3 in DNA: TGTGCCAGCAGCCACCTGGGGACAGGGCTCTCAGGGGATGGCTACACCTTC. This codes for CASSHLGTGLSGDGYTF.